Each of the 31 T cell receptor beta chains below was sequenced from the same sample in a study of blood T cell repertoires in COVID-19. TCRdb keeps only in-frame clones here, not all; method: immunoSEQ multiplex PCR. The sample shows roughly 250,000 clones, 70% to 90% of them seen only once. The sequenced sample was PBMCs or T cells enriched from blood (not recorded which). These receptors were taken from a woman between 50 and 59 years old who had recovered from COVID-19.

This chain connects TRBV28 to TRBJ2-1, with TRBD2 as a possible D gene (5 bases). CDR3 length equals 16 residues. Deletions cut 6 bases from V and 9 bases from J, with 24 bases between. The germline CDR1 and CDR2 sequences are MDHEN and SYDVKM. The CDR3 sequence is CASSKDSSPIPGEQFF. DNA for the CDR3: TGTGCCAGCAGCAAGGACTCGAGTCCCATCCCCGGTGAGCAGTTCTTC.

With regard to this clone: Other DNA sequences from this sample encode an identical CDR3 as well. The rearrangement uses TRBV19 and TRBJ1-1; D perhaps matches TRBD1 (5 bases). The V gene lost 2 bases and the J gene lost 1 base, with 5 bases spanning the gap. This CDR3 region has 13 residues. Germline CDR1 reads LNHDA; CDR2 reads SQIVND (reference sequence). CDR3 region: CASSITGNTEAFF. CDR3 nucleotide sequence: TGTGCCAGTAGTATAACAGGGAACACTGAAGCTTTCTTT.

This clone was detected only once. This chain uses TRBV5-3 with TRBJ2-7; D might be TRBD2 (6 bases). TRBV5-3 is given ORF status, its function remaining uncertain. Trimming cost V 8 bases and J 1 base, with 16 bases left between them. The CDR3 extends over 14 amino acids. CDR3 loop: CARDAGPGSYEQYF. CDR3 bases: TGTGCCAGGGACGCGGGGCCGGGTTCCTACGAGCAGTACTTC.

This chain connects TRBV5-8 to TRBJ2-3; TRBD2 matches 14 bases. There are 17 residues in the CDR3. Germline CDR1 is SGHTS and CDR2 is YDEGEE. V was pared by 10 bases and J by 1 base, with 11 bases of the junction left unmatched. The CDR3 loop is CAGTGLAGVFGTDTQYF. CDR3 DNA: TGTGCCGGCACGGGACTAGCGGGAGTTTTTGGCACAGATACGCAGTATTTT.

The rearrangement uses TRBV30 and TRBJ1-2; TRBD1 matches 10 bases. Germline values: CDR1 GTSNPN, CDR2 SVGIG (reference sequence). This CDR3 spans 15 amino acids. V shed 1 base, J shed 4 bases, and the junction held 6 bases outside the gene matches. Written as DNA, the CDR3 is TGTGCCTGGAGTGGGGGGACAGGGGTAATCTATGGCTACACCTTC. It specifies CAWSGGTGVIYGYTF.

This clone was recorded once. The sample holds other DNA sequences that translate to the same CDR3. V usage is TRBV7-2 and J usage is TRBJ2-7; 7 nucleotides line up with TRBD2. Germline assignment: CDR1 SGHTA and CDR2 FQGNSA. V lost 0 bases, J lost 2 bases, and 1 base stayed unmatched. The CDR3 is made up of 14 amino acids. This chain's CDR3 is CASSLAGGAYEQYF. DNA of the CDR3: TGTGCCAGCAGCTTAGCGGGGGGGGCCTACGAGCAGTACTTC.

The rearrangement uses TRBV5-6 and TRBJ1-1, with D possibly matching TRBD1 (5 bases). Trimming took 4 bases from V and 2 from J, leaving 9 bases between them. The germline V gene encodes CDR1 SGHDT and CDR2 YYEEEE. CDR3 length equals 13 residues. This CDR3 is CASSGDSNTEAFF. In DNA, the CDR3 is TGTGCCAGCAGCGGAGACAGTAACACTGAAGCTTTCTTT.

The chain links TRBV7-6 to TRBJ2-1, with D unresolved. V was pared by 5 bases and J by 5 bases, with 7 bases between. The germline CDR1 and CDR2 sequences are SGHVS and FNYEAQ. The CDR3 loop spans 12 amino acids. The DNA of the CDR3 is TGTGCCAGCAGCACCCACAACAATGAGCAGTTCTTC. The encoded protein is CASSTHNNEQFF. Based on the CDR3 plus reference TRBV7-6 and TRBJ2-1, the full variable domain is GAGVSQSPRYKVTKRGQDVALRCDPISGHVSLYWYRQALGQGPEFLTYFNYEAQQDKSGLPNDRFSAERPEGSISTLTIQRTEQRDSAMYRCASSTHNNEQFFGPGTRLTVL.

The J gene is TRBJ1-2, the V gene TRBV7-9; D is ambiguous. The CDR3 is 13 residues long. The V end lost 6 bases, the J end lost 8 bases, and 16 bases lay between the germline ends. Germline lookup yields CDR1 SEHNR and CDR2 FQNEAQ (reference sequence). In DNA, the CDR3 is TGTGCCAGCAGTCCCGTCGGTTCATCAGGCTACACCTTC. Its translation is CASSPVGSSGYTF.

The chain couples TRBV7-6 to TRBJ2-7; TRBD1 agrees at 8 bases. The CDR3 spans 15 residues. The germline CDR1 and CDR2 sequences are SGHVS and FNYEAQ. Trimming took 4 bases from V and 5 from J; bases not matched to a gene: 10. The CDR3 protein is CASSSRGQDAHEQYF. The CDR3 nucleotides read TGTGCCAGCAGCTCTCGGGGACAGGACGCCCACGAGCAGTACTTC.

This clone was found once. J is TRBJ1-2 and V is TRBV20-1, with a weak D call TRBD1 (6 bases). Germline V CDR1 and CDR2: DFQATT, SNEGSKA (reference sequence). V gave up 3 bases and J gave up 0 bases, with 11 bases separating them. This CDR3 has 14 residues. The CDR3 nucleotides are TGCAGTGCTAGTGAGGGACAAGCTAACTATGGCTACACCTTC. This translates into CSASEGQANYGYTF.

This sequence joins TRBV12-3 or TRBV12-4 and TRBJ2-4; D is possibly TRBD2 (5 bases). The CDR3 contains 13 residues. V was clipped by 7 bases and J by 7 bases, with 14 bases between them. The CDR3 spells CASTPFGNNIQYF. The CDR3, as DNA: TGTGCCAGCACCCCCTTCGGGAATAACATTCAGTACTTC.

This clone was seen more than once but under ten times. The chain combines TRBV7-3 with TRBJ2-2; D gene uncertain. There are 13 residues in the CDR3. Trimming shortened V by 5 bases and J by 7 bases, and 11 bases separated the two germline ends. Germline assignment: CDR1 SGHTA and CDR2 FQGTGA. CDR3 coding DNA: TGTGCCAGCAGCCCTCAGGTTGACGGGGAGCTGTTTTTT. Translating it yields CASSPQVDGELFF.

The chain couples TRBV4-1 to TRBJ2-3, with D maybe TRBD2 (5 bases). The CDR3 extends over 16 amino acids. V shed 0 bases and J shed 1 base, with 11 bases lying between them. The germline V gene has CDR1 MGHRA and CDR2 YSYEKL. This chain's CDR3 is CASSQEAVLRTDTQYF. CDR3 bases: TGCGCCAGCAGCCAAGAAGCGGTCCTCCGCACAGATACGCAGTATTTT.

The V call is TRBV7-2, the J call TRBJ2-3; 7 nucleotides line up with TRBD2. This CDR3 has 17 amino acids. The germline CDR1 and CDR2 sequences are SGHTA and FQGNSA. V lost 3 bases and J lost 9; bases outside the gene matches: 18. The CDR3 protein is CASSLSSVLSGRLTQYF. CDR3 in DNA: TGTGCCAGCAGCTTGTCATCAGTCCTCTCCGGGAGGCTGACGCAGTATTTT.

This chain links TRBV16 with TRBJ1-5, with 12 bases that match TRBD1. Looked up from germline, CDR1 is KGHSY and CDR2 is FQNENV. With V trimmed by 7 bases and J by 6 bases, 13 bases remained unmatched. The CDR3 sequence is 17 residues long. The CDR3 is CASNSVRDRGPSQPQHF. The CDR3, as DNA: TGTGCCAGCAATTCAGTCCGGGACAGGGGGCCCAGTCAGCCCCAGCATTTT. Together with reference TRBV16 and TRBJ1-5, the CDR3 gives the full variable domain: GEEVAQTPKHLVRGEGQKAKLYCAPIKGHSYVFWYQQVLKNEFKFLISFQNENVFDETGMPKERFSAKCLPNSPCSLEIQATKLEDSAVYFCASNSVRDRGPSQPQHFGDGTRLSIL.

The chain couples TRBV11-2 to TRBJ2-7; 7 bases are shared with TRBD2. The CDR3 runs 15 residues. The V segment lost 1 base and the J segment 2 bases; nucleotides outside the gene matches: 5. Germline V gene sequence: CDR1 SGHAT, CDR2 FQNNGV. The CDR3 DNA sequence: TGTGCCAGCAGCTTAGGTCCGGGGGGAGCCTACGAGCAGTACTTC. This encodes CASSLGPGGAYEQYF.

As regards this clone: The identical CDR3 is also encoded by other nucleotide sequences in the sample. V is TRBV2 and J is TRBJ1-1; 11 bases are a match to TRBD1. V was clipped by 4 bases and J by 5 bases; unmatched bases: 3. The CDR3 runs 14 residues. The germline gives CDR1 SNHLY, CDR2 FYNNEI. The CDR3 coding sequence is TGTGCCAGCAGTGGGACAGGGGGCAGGACTGAAGCTTTCTTT. It is translated as CASSGTGGRTEAFF. Full variable domain (outside the CDR3, taken from reference TRBV2 and TRBJ1-1): EPEVTQTPSHQVTQMGQEVILRCVPISNHLYFYWYRQILGQKVEFLVSFYNNEISEKSEIFDDQFSVERPDGSNFTLKIRSTKLEDSAMYFCASSGTGGRTEAFFGQGTRLTVV.

This clone showed up just once. This chain joins TRBV7-2 and TRBJ1-6; D remains unclear. The CDR3 consists of 17 residues. Trimming removed 1 base at V and 11 bases at J, with 21 bases between. Germline V lookup: CDR1 SGHTA, CDR2 FQGNSA. CDR3 DNA sequence: TGTGCCAGCAGCTTAGTTGGCTTCCTCCGCGGATTGGCACCCCTCCACTTT. This sequence encodes CASSLVGFLRGLAPLHF.

The chain's CDR3 is CASSQGRGDEVFF. In DNA form, the CDR3 reads TGCGCCAGCAGCCAGGGCAGGGGGGATGAGGTGTTCTTC. V gene TRBV4-1 combines with J gene TRBJ2-1; D possibly corresponds to TRBD1 (7 bases). The V and J ends lost 3 bases and 15 bases respectively, with 18 bases between them. From germline, CDR1 is MGHRA and CDR2 YSYEKL. The CDR3 sequence is 13 residues long.

J is TRBJ2-1 and V is TRBV5-1; 13 bases are shared with TRBD2. Germline trimming cut 6 bases from V and 7 bases from J; bases unmatched to any gene: 10. The CDR3 is 16 residues long. Germline V gives CDR1 SGHRS, CDR2 YFSETQ. The CDR3 nucleotides are TGCGCCAGCACCAAGAATCCGGGACTAGCGGGGAATGAGCAGTTCTTC. Translation gives CASTKNPGLAGNEQFF.

The rearrangement joins TRBV11-3 to TRBJ2-1; the match to TRBD2 covers 14 bases. The CDR3 totals 17 residues. The germline V gene has CDR1 SGHNT and CDR2 YENEEA. The trim removed 6 bases at V and 6 bases at J, leaving 10 bases unmatched. The CDR3 loop is CASSSGLAGERRNEQFF. Written as DNA, the CDR3 is TGTGCCAGCAGTTCGGGACTAGCGGGAGAGCGACGCAATGAGCAGTTCTTC.

This clone appeared a single time. The CDR3 is CASSEDVNSGVSHF. The CDR3, as DNA: TGCGCCAGCAGCGAGGACGTTAATTCCGGGGTTAGCCATTTT. The chain employs TRBV5-1 and TRBJ1-5; no clear D. The germline V gene encodes CDR1 SGHRS and CDR2 YFSETQ. The CDR3 has 14 amino acids. V shed 4 bases and J shed 16 bases, with 24 bases lying between them.

This chain connects TRBV27 to TRBJ1-1; no definite D call. Germline assignment: CDR1 MNHEY and CDR2 SMNVEV (reference sequence). V lost 8 bases and J lost 1, with 5 bases in between. The CDR3 is 11 residues long. CDR3 sequence: CASRRNTEAFF. CDR3 DNA sequence: TGTGCCAGCCGGAGGAACACTGAAGCTTTCTTT.

J is TRBJ2-1 and V is TRBV10-3; 10 bases fit TRBD1. This CDR3 contains 17 residues. Trimming took 2 bases from V and 7 from J; bases not matched to a gene: 11. Germline values: CDR1 ENHRY, CDR2 SYGVKD. The CDR3 region is CAISEPRGQGTWNEQFF. As DNA, the CDR3 is TGTGCCATCAGTGAGCCGCGGGGACAGGGGACCTGGAATGAGCAGTTCTTC.

This clone was seen a single time. V is TRBV27 and J is TRBJ2-5, with 7 bases fitting TRBD2. The germline V gene has CDR1 MNHEY and CDR2 SMNVEV (reference sequence). V dropped 2 bases and J dropped 5; count of bases not matched to a gene: 8. This CDR3 has 15 residues. Written as DNA, the CDR3 is TGTGCCAGCAGTTTACGGGCGGGAGTGGGTGAGACCCAGTACTTC. This translates into CASSLRAGVGETQYF.

The V and J genes are TRBV28 and TRBJ1-1; tentatively, D is TRBD1 (6 bases). This CDR3 spans 15 amino acids. CDR1 is MDHEN, CDR2 SYDVKM, per germline. Trimming took 6 bases from V and 2 from J, leaving 16 bases between them. The CDR3 here is CASSTQGLHNTEAFF. For the CDR3, the DNA is TGTGCCAGCAGCACTCAGGGGCTGCACAACACTGAAGCTTTCTTT.

The chain recombines TRBV7-3 with TRBJ2-1; 11 positions match TRBD2. This CDR3 is 13 amino acids long. Germline lookup yields CDR1 SGHTA and CDR2 FQGTGA. Trimming cost V 6 bases and J 8 bases; bases outside gene matches: 3. CDR3 nucleotide sequence: TGTGCCAGCAGGACTAGCGGGATCGATGAGCAGTTCTTC. It encodes CASRTSGIDEQFF.

The V call is TRBV13, the J call TRBJ2-7; weak D call: TRBD1 (5 bases). This CDR3 contains 12 residues. In germline, CDR1 is PRHDT, CDR2 FYEKMQ (reference sequence). The V end lost 5 bases, the J end lost 8 bases, and 13 bases lay between the germline ends. The CDR3 spells CASSPTRGQQYF. The CDR3 nucleotides are TGTGCCAGCAGCCCCACAAGGGGCCAGCAGTACTTC.

The chain employs TRBV5-4 and TRBJ2-5, with D perhaps matching TRBD2 (6 bases). CDR1 is SGHNT, CDR2 YYREEE, per germline (reference sequence). V was clipped by 0 bases and J by 1 base, with 7 bases between them. The CDR3 runs to 14 residues. CDR3: CASSLEGLQETQYF. In DNA, the CDR3 is TGTGCCAGCAGCTTGGAGGGACTCCAAGAGACCCAGTACTTC.

V usage is TRBV6-5 and J usage is TRBJ2-3, with TRBD2 matching over 9 bases. The V gene end was trimmed by 6 bases and the J gene end by 3 bases; junction bases not matched to a gene: 7. This CDR3 is 15 amino acids long. The V gene's germline CDR1 is MNHEY and CDR2 SVGAGI. CDR3 nucleotides: TGTGCCAGCAGGCCAACAGCGGGAGGAACAGATACGCAGTATTTT. Amino acids: CASRPTAGGTDTQYF.